A single sample gave rise to the 32 T cell receptor beta chains below, sequenced in a study of T cells in Graves' hyperthyroidism and ophthalmopathy. Researchers amplified the TCR beta CDR3 regions from RNA transcripts. First-round RT-PCR of the TCR CDR3 relied on the HTBI primer set. TCRdb itself ran the multiplex PCR reads through MiXCR, one entry per CDR3 protein. The sample includes almost 500,000 distinct CDR3 sequences, about 20% of them seen just once. Sequenced input: blood. Receptors originate from a woman aged 70-85 years with Graves' ophthalmopathy.

V is TRBV2 and J is TRBJ1-2, with D hard to call. Germline V lookup: CDR1 SNHLY, CDR2 FYNNEI. The V gene lost 8 bases and the J gene lost 3 bases, with 16 bases spanning the gap. CDR3 length equals 14 residues. CDR3 in amino acids: CASSDSDDYYGYTF. Here the CDR3 DNA reads TGTGCCAGCTCCGACTCCGACGATTACTATGGCTACACCTTC.

This clonotype was observed many times. The chain uses TRBV12-3 or TRBV12-4 and TRBJ2-3; D is ambiguous. With 3 bases removed from V and 3 bases from J, the gap between germline ends came to 7 bases. The CDR3 is 13 residues long. CDR3 DNA: TGTGCCAGCAGTTTTAGGGCAACAGATACGCAGTATTTT. It translates to CASSFRATDTQYF.

This clonotype was found many times. The junction departs from the called germline gene at one end, perhaps through a read error. The rearrangement joins TRBV12-3 or TRBV12-4 to TRBJ1-4; D call uncertain. The CDR3 has 15 residues. The chain's CDR3 is CASSLAEGRNEKLFF. The DNA of the CDR3 is TGTGCCAGCAGCTTAGCAGAGGGTCGTAATGAAAAACTGTTTTTT.

At least ten counts were recorded for this clonotype. The rearrangement joins TRBV28 to TRBJ2-1, with D possibly TRBD1 on 6 matching bases. The CDR3 is made up of 15 amino acids. With 7 bases removed from V and 10 bases from J, the gap between germline ends came to 23 bases. The germline V gene encodes CDR1 MDHEN and CDR2 SYDVKM. Written as DNA, the CDR3 is TGTGCCAGCACCTATGGACAGCGGACGTCAAAAGAGCAGTTCTTC. This encodes CASTYGQRTSKEQFF.

This clonotype was picked up many times. In nucleotides, the CDR3 is TGTGCCAGCAGCTTATCCCGGTTCCAAGAGACCCAGTACTTC. Its protein is CASSLSRFQETQYF. V usage is TRBV11-2 and J usage is TRBJ2-5, with D unclear. CDR3 size: 14 residues. The germline V and J ends were trimmed by 2 bases and 1 base, with 8 bases remaining between them. Per germline, CDR1 SGHAT and CDR2 FQNNGV.

V gene TRBV12-3 or TRBV12-4 combines with J gene TRBJ1-2, with D perhaps TRBD1 (6 bases). Trimming took off 3 bases at V and 3 bases at J, with 14 bases between the two ends. The CDR3 totals 15 residues. Written as DNA, the CDR3 is TGTGCCAGCAGTTTGGGGGGGCGGGGGGACTATGGCTACACCTTC. It specifies CASSLGGRGDYGYTF.

This clonotype was picked up many times. The gene calls are TRBV28 and TRBJ1-5; no clear D. The CDR3 extends over 16 amino acids. Trimming cost V 2 bases and J 4 bases, with 15 bases left between them. Germline CDR1 MDHEN, CDR2 SYDVKM. For the CDR3, the DNA is TGTGCCAGCAGTTTACGCGGAACCCTTGCTAATCAGCCCCAGCATTTT. It translates to CASSLRGTLANQPQHF.

The gene calls are TRBV5-8 and TRBJ2-3, with 11 bases that match TRBD2. Unmatched junction bases numbered 8, after V lost 3 bases and J lost 14 bases. Germline CDR1 and CDR2: SGHTS and YDEGEE. CDR3 size: 13 residues. The CDR3 bases are TGTGCCAGCAGCTCCCAACTAGCGGGAGAATGGTATTTT. Residues: CASSSQLAGEWYF.

In this sample, this clonotype turned up a few times. The chain recombines TRBV12-3 or TRBV12-4 with TRBJ1-2; D uncertain. The V end was cut by 5 bases, the J end by 5 bases, with 15 bases between. The CDR3 is 14 residues long. The CDR3 reads CASSGRQERYGYTF. The CDR3 nucleotides are TGTGCCAGCAGTGGACGGCAGGAGCGGTATGGCTACACCTTC.

This chain joins TRBV10-3 and TRBJ2-7; 9 nucleotides line up with TRBD2. This CDR3 contains 14 residues. Looked up from germline, CDR1 is ENHRY and CDR2 is SYGVKD. Trimming removed 0 bases from V and 7 bases from J; junction bases left unmatched: 4. DNA for the CDR3: TGTGCCATCAGTGAGTCCCTAGCGGGGCGGGAGCAGTACTTC. The encoded protein is CAISESLAGREQYF.

This clonotype was seen a few times. The chain links TRBV6-2 or TRBV6-3 to TRBJ1-1, with 9 nucleotides matching TRBD1. The CDR3 loop spans 15 amino acids. J was trimmed by 4 bases and V by 7 bases; bases with no gene match: 10. In germline, CDR1 is MNHEY, CDR2 SVGEGT. CDR3 bases: TGTGCCAGCACCAAGGCCGACAGGGGGGGCACTGAAGCTTTCTTT. It translates to CASTKADRGGTEAFF.

This clonotype showed up just a few times. The rearrangement uses TRBV3-1 and TRBJ2-1; TRBD2 matches 8 bases. With 1 base clipped from V and 1 base from J, the junction kept 3 bases outside the gene matches. Germline V gene sequence: CDR1 LGHDT, CDR2 YNNKEL (reference sequence). The CDR3 consists of 16 residues. CDR3 protein: CASSQVLAGSYNEQFF. The CDR3 bases are TGTGCCAGCAGCCAAGTATTAGCGGGATCCTACAATGAGCAGTTCTTC.

V gene TRBV5-1 combines with J gene TRBJ1-5; D uncertain. V was cut by 0 bases and J by 8 bases, with 12 bases left in between. Germline CDR1 is SGHRS and CDR2 is YFSETQ. This CDR3 has 14 amino acids. The DNA of the CDR3 is TGCGCCAGCAGCTTGGTTGCGGGTCGTGAGCCCCAGCATTTT. It codes for CASSLVAGREPQHF. The variable domain in full, with the rest retrieved from reference TRBV5-1 and TRBJ1-5, is KAGVTQTPRYLIKTRGQQVTLSCSPISGHRSVSWYQQTPGQGLQFLFEYFSETQRNKGNFPGRFSGRQFSNSRSEMNVSTLELGDSALYLCASSLVAGREPQHFGDGTRLSIL.

This clonotype was seen more than once but under ten times. This sequence joins TRBV20-1 and TRBJ2-7; tentative D call: TRBD2 (6 bases). CDR3 length: 15 amino acids. Trimming left V 0 bases short and J 3 bases short, with 15 bases between. Germline lookup yields CDR1 DFQATT and CDR2 SNEGSKA (reference sequence). This CDR3 is CSARDRAGLDYEQYF. DNA of the CDR3: TGCAGTGCTAGAGATCGTGCGGGGCTCGACTACGAGCAGTACTTC.

Many counts were recorded for this clonotype. The genes are TRBV6-1 and TRBJ2-7, with D unresolved. Trimming took off 8 bases at V and 0 bases at J, with 11 bases between the two ends. Per the germline V gene, CDR1 is MNHNS and CDR2 is SASEGT. The CDR3 extends over 13 amino acids. The CDR3: CASPLERSYEQYF. The CDR3, as DNA: TGTGCCAGCCCCTTGGAGCGCTCCTACGAGCAGTACTTC.

Only a few counts were recorded for this clonotype. The J gene is TRBJ1-5, the V gene TRBV6-2 or TRBV6-3; D ambiguous. Trimming removed 5 bases from V and 5 bases from J, with 7 bases in between. This CDR3 spans 12 amino acids. Germline V gene lookup returns CDR1 MNHEY and CDR2 SVGEGT. This CDR3 reads CASSTDDQPQHF. The CDR3 DNA reads TGTGCCAGCAGTACCGACGATCAGCCCCAGCATTTT.

This chain connects TRBV7-9 to TRBJ2-5; TRBD2 aligns across 7 bases. CDR3 length equals 15 residues. Germline loops: CDR1 SEHNR, CDR2 FQNEAQ (reference sequence). The junction had 11 bases not matched to a gene; V was cut back by 5 bases and J by 5 bases. This chain's CDR3 is CASSPGTTFYETQYF. CDR3 coding DNA: TGTGCCAGCAGCCCAGGGACTACCTTCTACGAGACCCAGTACTTC.

This chain joins TRBV4-1 and TRBJ2-6; 11 positions match TRBD1. This CDR3 region has 18 residues. Trimming removed 2 bases from V and 4 bases from J; junction bases left unmatched: 7. Germline values: CDR1 MGHRA, CDR2 YSYEKL. This CDR3 is CASSQSGTGGWGANVLTF. The CDR3 DNA is TGCGCCAGCAGCCAATCCGGGACAGGGGGGTGGGGGGCCAACGTCCTGACTTTC.

Turning to this clonotype: One end of the junction varies from germline; a read error may be responsible. The chain joins TRBV6-1 to TRBJ2-7; TRBD1 matches at 8 bases. The CDR3 extends over 15 amino acids. CDR1 and CDR2 from the germline V gene are MNHNS and SASEGT. The CDR3 sequence is CARSAGQAYSYEQYF. DNA of the CDR3: TGTGCCAGGAGTGCGGGACAGGCTTACTCCTACGAGCAGTACTTC.

This clonotype was detected many times. The chain joins TRBV11-2 to TRBJ1-5, with 8 bases that match TRBD1. The junction had 2 bases not matched to a gene; V was cut back by 5 bases and J by 2 bases. Germline CDR1 reads SGHAT; CDR2 reads FQNNGV. This CDR3 region has 14 residues. The CDR3 loop reads CASSVDRGNQPQHF. The DNA for the CDR3 is TGTGCCAGCAGCGTGGACAGGGGCAATCAGCCCCAGCATTTT.

This sequence joins TRBV27 and TRBJ2-1; 11 positions agree with TRBD2. The CDR3 consists of 19 residues. The junction had 16 bases not matched to a gene; V was cut back by 3 bases and J by 6 bases. Germline V gene sequence: CDR1 MNHEY, CDR2 SMNVEV (reference sequence). CDR3 bases: TGTGCCAGCAGTTTTTACCCCCCGAACCGACTAGCGGGAAGCAATGAGCAGTTCTTC. Protein product: CASSFYPPNRLAGSNEQFF.

CDR3 protein: CASTAAGNPHYGYTF. CDR3 DNA sequence: TGTGCCAGTACCGCCGCGGGTAACCCCCACTATGGCTACACCTTC. The chain recombines TRBV19 with TRBJ1-2; D gene uncertain. CDR1 is LNHDA, CDR2 SQIVND, per germline (reference sequence). The CDR3 has 15 amino acids. Trimming took off 7 bases at V and 3 bases at J, with 18 bases between the two ends.

This clonotype came up many times. V usage is TRBV2 and J usage is TRBJ2-4; D may be TRBD2 (6 bases). This CDR3 has 16 amino acids. CDR1 is SNHLY, CDR2 FYNNEI, per germline. Trimming removed 6 bases at V and 1 base at J, with 16 bases between. Here the CDR3 reads CASSRRLVSAKNIQYF. CDR3 nucleotides: TGTGCCAGCAGCCGCAGACTAGTCTCGGCCAAAAACATTCAGTACTTC.

This clonotype was counted many times. V usage is TRBV12-3 or TRBV12-4 and J usage is TRBJ2-1, with 7 bases that match TRBD1. This CDR3 contains 14 residues. J was trimmed by 4 bases and V by 5 bases; bases with no gene match: 5. DNA of the CDR3: TGTGCCAGCAGTCGTCCGGGACAGTACAATGAGCAGTTCTTC. This translates into CASSRPGQYNEQFF.

A word on this clonotype: A read error is possible here, since a much larger clone lies one base away. The chain couples TRBV2 to TRBJ1-1, with D uncertain. The CDR3 loop spans 13 amino acids. Germline V lookup: CDR1 SNHLY, CDR2 FYNNEI. The CDR3 reads CTSSVGPNTEAFF. CDR3 coding DNA: TGTACCAGCAGTGTAGGACCGAACACTGAAGCTTTCTTT.

J is TRBJ2-5 and V is TRBV28; D may be TRBD1 (7 bases). V was pared by 7 bases and J by 4 bases, with 16 bases between. The CDR3 loop spans 14 amino acids. Germline values: CDR1 MDHEN, CDR2 SYDVKM. The DNA for the CDR3 is TGTGCCAGCACCCAGACAGGGCGGGGAGAGACCCAGTACTTC. It specifies CASTQTGRGETQYF.

This clonotype showed up just a few times. The J gene is TRBJ2-7, the V gene TRBV10-1; D is undetermined. The CDR3 length is 13 residues. Germline assignment: CDR1 WNHNN and CDR2 SYGVQD (reference sequence). Trimming pared 8 bases from V and 0 bases from J, leaving 11 bases between. CDR3 in amino acids: CASFRVNSYEQYF. The CDR3 DNA reads as TGCGCCAGCTTCCGAGTCAACTCCTACGAGCAGTACTTC.

The J gene is TRBJ1-3, the V gene TRBV11-3, with TRBD1 identical over 8 bases. The germline V gene encodes CDR1 SGHNT and CDR2 YENEEA. V lost 3 bases to trimming and J lost 4 bases; unmatched junction nucleotides: 2. The CDR3 runs to 14 residues. CDR3 sequence: CASSFWDRGNTIYF. CDR3 bases: TGTGCCAGCAGCTTTTGGGACAGGGGAAACACCATATATTTT. Looking up the rest from reference TRBV11-3 and TRBJ1-3 gives the full variable domain: EAGVVQSPRYKIIEKKQPVAFWCNPISGHNTLYWYLQNLGQGPELLIRYENEEAVDDSQLPKDRFSAERLKGVDSTLKIQPAELGDSAVYLCASSFWDRGNTIYFGEGSWLTVV.

This clonotype occurred a few times. The rearrangement links TRBV6-1 to TRBJ1-1; TRBD1 might be the D (5 bases). CDR3 length equals 14 residues. From germline, CDR1 is MNHNS and CDR2 SASEGT. V shed 8 bases and J shed 4 bases, with 17 bases lying between them. DNA of the CDR3: TGTGCCAGCGCCCGTTCGGGGCAGGGCACTGAAGCTTTCTTT. Residues: CASARSGQGTEAFF.

The V call is TRBV20-1, the J call TRBJ1-2; D remains ambiguous. CDR3 length: 14 residues. V lost 3 bases, J lost 8 bases, and 19 bases lay in between. Germline V gene data show CDR1 as DFQATT and CDR2 as SNEGSKA (reference sequence). CDR3: CSASPPPRGGGYTF. CDR3 sequence (DNA): TGCAGTGCTAGCCCGCCGCCGCGAGGAGGCGGCTACACCTTC.

This clonotype has more than one count but fewer than ten. The rearrangement uses TRBV15 and TRBJ2-7; tentatively, D is TRBD2 (5 bases). This CDR3 contains 13 residues. Trimming pared 0 bases from V and 6 bases from J, leaving 9 bases between. Germline-derived CDR1 and CDR2 are LNHNV and YYDKDF (reference sequence). The CDR3 DNA is TGTGCCACCAGCAGAGATGAGGGTCTCGAGCAGTACTTC. It specifies CATSRDEGLEQYF. The entire variable domain, with the rest obtained from reference TRBV15 and TRBJ2-7, is as follows: DAMVIQNPRYQVTQFGKPVTLSCSQTLNHNVMYWYQQKSSQAPKLLFHYYDKDFNNEADTPDNFQSRRPNTSFCFLDIRSPGLGDTAMYLCATSRDEGLEQYFGPGTRLTVT.

V is TRBV10-1 and J is TRBJ1-1; no firm D call. Germline assignment: CDR1 WNHNN and CDR2 SYGVQD (reference sequence). Trimming cost V 4 bases and J 4 bases, with 10 bases left between them. The CDR3 length is 13 residues. Written as DNA, the CDR3 is TGCGCCAGCAGTGTAAGGGTCGGCACTGAAGCTTTCTTT. It is translated as CASSVRVGTEAFF.